This T cell receptor beta chain was sequenced during a study of T cell clonality in common variable immunodeficiency. Produced via immunoSEQ multiplex PCR; TCRdb's table is partial and in-frame only. The sample shows tens of thousands of clones, none of them appearing just once. This clone was counted only a few times. This CDR3 is also generated by other DNA sequences in the sample. The receptor's source is a person aged 18 to 70 in good health. The source material was peripheral blood mononuclear cells.

The CDR3 here is CASSPANNSPLHF. The DNA read from the CDR3 is TGTGCCAGCTCACCGGCCAATAATTCACCC. V is TRBV18 and J is TRBJ1-6; no clear D. The missing CDR3 end, 3 residues past where the read stops, is filled in from the germline J gene. The CDR3 runs to 13 residues. CDR1 and CDR2 from the germline V gene are KGHSH and LQKENI. V was pared by 3 bases and J by 5 bases, with 5 bases between.